This T cell receptor beta chain was obtained from a study of beta chain features in type 1 diabetes. Trimming at V came to 4 bases and at J to 0 bases, leaving 4 bases not matched to a gene. From germline, CDR1 is SGHVS and CDR2 FNYEAQ. There are 17 residues in the CDR3. Expressed TCRB transcripts got sequenced, as all isolated RNA was reverse transcribed. Libraries were prepared by immunoSEQ multiplex PCR; TCRdb keeps only in-frame clonotypes and omits some of them. The table records 350,000 to 450,000 clones, over 12% of them present only once. The origin of this receptor is a woman between 18 and 29 years old in good health. The chain recombines TRBV7-6 with TRBJ2-7; 15 positions agree with TRBD2. The sequencing sample was made of naive CD4+ T cells from blood. The CDR3 protein is CASSSGTSGRFSYEQYF. In nucleotides, the CDR3 is TGTGCCAGCAGCTCGGGGACTAGCGGGAGGTTCTCCTACGAGCAGTACTTC. Combining the CDR3 with reference TRBV7-6 and TRBJ2-7 gives the whole variable domain GAGVSQSPRYKVTKRGQDVALRCDPISGHVSLYWYRQALGQGPEFLTYFNYEAQQDKSGLPNDRFSAERPEGSISTLTIQRTEQRDSAMYRCASSSGTSGRFSYEQYFGPGTRLTVT.